The 2 T cell receptor beta chains below all came from one sample that was sequenced in a study of vaccination and CD4 T cells after COVID-19. Treatment of the sample: roughly ten-day PBMC culture with coronavirus spike peptide pools or control peptides (ViraFEST assay). These receptors lack a known antigen. The Oncomine TCR Beta short-read assay sequenced DNA from cultured CD4+ T cells. Each CDR3 protein is one row after TCRdb ran MiXCR on the PCR reads. The table has over 10,000 distinct CDR3 sequences, approximately 60% seen once; the top ten hold 10% to 15%. The sample was CD4+ T cells from blood, cultured in vitro. All receptors come from a human donor who had recovered from COVID-19.

This clonotype has only a few counts. The rearrangement joins TRBV6-1 to TRBJ1-1; TRBD1 matches 7 bases. There are 14 residues in the CDR3. The germline V gene has CDR1 MNHNS and CDR2 SASEGT. Losses at the gene ends were 7 bases for V and 0 bases for J; bases not matched to a gene: 5. The CDR3 nucleotides read TGTGCCAGCAAGGGGGCCCGGTTGAACACTGAAGCTTTCTTT. This encodes CASKGARLNTEAFF.

The chain joins TRBV24-1 to TRBJ2-3; TRBD2 is a possible D gene (6 bases). This CDR3 region has 16 residues. Trimming stripped 1 base from V and 2 bases from J, with 12 bases between. Germline values: CDR1 KGHDR, CDR2 SFDVKD. The CDR3 spells CATSDFLAQNTDTQYF. The CDR3 bases are TGTGCCACCAGTGATTTCCTAGCGCAGAACACAGATACGCAGTATTTT.